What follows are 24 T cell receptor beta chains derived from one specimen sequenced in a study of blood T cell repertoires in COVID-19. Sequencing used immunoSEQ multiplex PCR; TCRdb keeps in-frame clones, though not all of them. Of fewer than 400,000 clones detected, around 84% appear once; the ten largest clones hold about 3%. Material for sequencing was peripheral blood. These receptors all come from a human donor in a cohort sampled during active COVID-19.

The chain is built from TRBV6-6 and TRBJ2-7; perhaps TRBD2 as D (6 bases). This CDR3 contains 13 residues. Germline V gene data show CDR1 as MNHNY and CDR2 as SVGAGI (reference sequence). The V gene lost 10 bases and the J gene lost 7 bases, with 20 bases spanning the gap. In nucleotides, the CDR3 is TGTGCCACCGGGGGAGACGCCTTTCGGGAGCAGTACTTC. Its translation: CATGGDAFREQYF.

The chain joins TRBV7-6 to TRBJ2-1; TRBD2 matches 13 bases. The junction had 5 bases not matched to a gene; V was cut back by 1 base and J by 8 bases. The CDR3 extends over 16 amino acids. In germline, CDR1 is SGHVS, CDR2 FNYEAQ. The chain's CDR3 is CASSLGTSGSRYEQFF. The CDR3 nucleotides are TGTGCCAGCAGCTTAGGGACTAGCGGGAGTAGGTATGAGCAGTTCTTC.

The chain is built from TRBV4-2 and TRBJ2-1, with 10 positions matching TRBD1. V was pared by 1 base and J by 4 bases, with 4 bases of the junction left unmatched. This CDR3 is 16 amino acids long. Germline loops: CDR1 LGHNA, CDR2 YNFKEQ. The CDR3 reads CASSQARTGGYNEQFF. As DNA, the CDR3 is TGTGCCAGCAGCCAAGCCCGGACAGGGGGTTACAATGAGCAGTTCTTC.

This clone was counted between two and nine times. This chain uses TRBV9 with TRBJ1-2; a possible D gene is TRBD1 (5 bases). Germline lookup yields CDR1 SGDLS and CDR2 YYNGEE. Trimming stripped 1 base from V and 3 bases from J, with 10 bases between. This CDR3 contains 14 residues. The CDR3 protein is CASSVRGEDYGYTF. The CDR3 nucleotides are TGTGCCAGCAGCGTACGGGGGGAAGACTATGGCTACACCTTC.

CDR3: CASKIRLEEAQHF. The CDR3 coding sequence is TGTGCCAGCAAGATCCGCCTCGAGGAGGCCCAGCATTTT. The gene calls are TRBV6-5 and TRBJ1-5; D not resolved. The length of the CDR3 is 13 residues. Trimming left V 7 bases short and J 11 bases short, with 18 bases between. CDR1 and CDR2 from the germline V gene are MNHEY and SVGAGI.

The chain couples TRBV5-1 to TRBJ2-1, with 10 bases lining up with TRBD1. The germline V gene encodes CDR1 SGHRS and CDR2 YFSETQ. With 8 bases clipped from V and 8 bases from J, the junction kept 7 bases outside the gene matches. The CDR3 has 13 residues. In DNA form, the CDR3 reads TGCGCCAGTCAGGGACAGGGGAGCTATGAGCAGTTCTTC. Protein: CASQGQGSYEQFF.

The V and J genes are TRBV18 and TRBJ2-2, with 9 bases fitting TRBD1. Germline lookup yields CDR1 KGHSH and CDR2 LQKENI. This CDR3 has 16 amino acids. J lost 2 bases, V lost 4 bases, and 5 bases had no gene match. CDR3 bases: TGTGCCAGCTCACGACCGGGACAGGGTAACACCGGGGAGCTGTTTTTT. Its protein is CASSRPGQGNTGELFF.

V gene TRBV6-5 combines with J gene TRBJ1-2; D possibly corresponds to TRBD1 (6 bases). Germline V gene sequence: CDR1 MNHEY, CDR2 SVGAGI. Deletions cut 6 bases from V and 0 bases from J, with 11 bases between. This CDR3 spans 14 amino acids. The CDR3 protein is CASRVGQTNYGYTF. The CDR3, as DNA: TGTGCCAGCAGAGTGGGACAAACTAACTATGGCTACACCTTC.

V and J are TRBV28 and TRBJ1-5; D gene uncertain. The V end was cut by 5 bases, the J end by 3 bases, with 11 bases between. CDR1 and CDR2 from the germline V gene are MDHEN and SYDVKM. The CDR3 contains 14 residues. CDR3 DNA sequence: TGTGCCAGCAGTCCCCACAGAGACAATCAGCCCCAGCATTTT. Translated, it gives CASSPHRDNQPQHF. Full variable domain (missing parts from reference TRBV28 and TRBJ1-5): DVKVTQSSRYLVKRTGEKVFLECVQDMDHENMFWYRQDPGLGLRLIYFSYDVKMKEKGDIPEGYSVSREKKERFSLILESASTNQTSMYLCASSPHRDNQPQHFGDGTRLSIL.

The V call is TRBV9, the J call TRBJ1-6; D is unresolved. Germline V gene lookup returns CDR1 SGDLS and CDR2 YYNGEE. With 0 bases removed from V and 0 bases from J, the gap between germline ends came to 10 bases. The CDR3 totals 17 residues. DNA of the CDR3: TGTGCCAGCAGCGTAGGACTTTCAAGCTCCTATAATTCACCCCTCCACTTT. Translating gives CASSVGLSSSYNSPLHF.

The CDR3 DNA is TGTGCCAGCAGCCCCGGGGGACAGAGGGCCACTGAAGCTTTCTTT. This encodes CASSPGGQRATEAFF. J is TRBJ1-1 and V is TRBV7-9, with 7 bases identical to TRBD1. The V segment lost 5 bases and the J segment 4 bases; nucleotides outside the gene matches: 10. CDR3 length: 15 residues. The germline V gene encodes CDR1 SEHNR and CDR2 FQNEAQ (reference sequence).

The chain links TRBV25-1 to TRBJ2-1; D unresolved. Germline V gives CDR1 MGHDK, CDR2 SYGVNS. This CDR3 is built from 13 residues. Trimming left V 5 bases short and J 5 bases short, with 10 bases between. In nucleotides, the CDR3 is TGTGCCAGCAGTCGAACAGAAAACAATGAGCAGTTCTTC. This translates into CASSRTENNEQFF.

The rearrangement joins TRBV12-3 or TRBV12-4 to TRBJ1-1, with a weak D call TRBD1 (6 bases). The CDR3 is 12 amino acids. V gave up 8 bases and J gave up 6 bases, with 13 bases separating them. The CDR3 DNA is TGTGCCAGCCTCGGACAGAAAGCTGAAGCTTTCTTT. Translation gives CASLGQKAEAFF.

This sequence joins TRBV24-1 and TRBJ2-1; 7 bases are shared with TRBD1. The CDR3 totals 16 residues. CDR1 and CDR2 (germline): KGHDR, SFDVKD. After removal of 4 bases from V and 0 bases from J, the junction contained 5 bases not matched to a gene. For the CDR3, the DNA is TGTGCCACCAGTGAGGCTAGGGACAGCTCCTACAATGAGCAGTTCTTC. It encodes CATSEARDSSYNEQFF.

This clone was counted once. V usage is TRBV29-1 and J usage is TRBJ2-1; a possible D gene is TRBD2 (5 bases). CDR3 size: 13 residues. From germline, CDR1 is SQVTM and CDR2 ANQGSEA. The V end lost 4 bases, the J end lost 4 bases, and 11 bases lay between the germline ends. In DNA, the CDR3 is TGCAGCGTTGGACCCACTAGTTACAATGAGCAGTTCTTC. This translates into CSVGPTSYNEQFF.

The CDR3 DNA follows: TGTGGAGGCCACTCAAATGAAAAACTGTTTTTT. It is translated as CGGHSNEKLFF. The chain recombines TRBV30 with TRBJ1-4; D not resolved. Germline-derived CDR1 and CDR2 are GTSNPN and SVGIG (reference sequence). The CDR3 is made up of 11 amino acids.

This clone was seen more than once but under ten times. This CDR3 is CASSPQPGSRGDNEQFF. The CDR3 DNA sequence: TGTGCCAGCAGCCCCCAGCCGGGGTCCCGGGGGGACAATGAGCAGTTCTTC. V gene TRBV9 combines with J gene TRBJ2-1; 7 positions match TRBD2. Trimming cost V 4 bases and J 5 bases; bases outside gene matches: 15. CDR1 is SGDLS, CDR2 YYNGEE, per germline. The CDR3 length is 17 residues.

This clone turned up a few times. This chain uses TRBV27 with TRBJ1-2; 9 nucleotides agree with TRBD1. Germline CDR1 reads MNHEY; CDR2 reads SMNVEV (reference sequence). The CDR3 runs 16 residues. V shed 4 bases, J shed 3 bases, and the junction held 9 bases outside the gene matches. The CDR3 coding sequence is TGTGCCAGCAGTTCTGACCCGGACAGGGGTTACTATGGCTACACCTTC. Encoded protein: CASSSDPDRGYYGYTF.

CDR3 region: CASSQEEGREAFF. The CDR3 DNA follows: TGCGCCAGCAGCCAAGAAGAGGGCAGGGAAGCTTTCTTT. The V and J genes are TRBV4-1 and TRBJ1-1, with D unresolved. Deletions cut 0 bases from V and 8 bases from J, with 10 bases between. Germline CDR1 and CDR2: MGHRA and YSYEKL. The CDR3 extends over 13 amino acids.

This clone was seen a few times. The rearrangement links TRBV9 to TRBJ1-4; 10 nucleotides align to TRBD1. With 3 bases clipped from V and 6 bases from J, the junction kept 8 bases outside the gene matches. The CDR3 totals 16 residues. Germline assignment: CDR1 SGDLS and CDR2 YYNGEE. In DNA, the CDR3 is TGTGCCAGCAGCGGGGAGAGGGGGACAGGGGATGAAAAACTGTTTTTT. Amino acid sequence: CASSGERGTGDEKLFF.

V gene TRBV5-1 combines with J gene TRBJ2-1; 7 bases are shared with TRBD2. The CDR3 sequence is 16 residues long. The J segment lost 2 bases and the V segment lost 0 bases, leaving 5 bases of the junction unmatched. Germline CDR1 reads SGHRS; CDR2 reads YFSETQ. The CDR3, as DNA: TGCGCCAGCAGCTTGGGGGCGGGAGAGACCTACAATGAGCAGTTCTTC. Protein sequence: CASSLGAGETYNEQFF.

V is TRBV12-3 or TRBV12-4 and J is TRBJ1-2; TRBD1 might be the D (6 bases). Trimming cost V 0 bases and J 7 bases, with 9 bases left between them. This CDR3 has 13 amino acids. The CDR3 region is CASSLATGIGYTF. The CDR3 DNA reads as TGTGCCAGCAGTTTAGCCACAGGGATTGGCTACACCTTC.

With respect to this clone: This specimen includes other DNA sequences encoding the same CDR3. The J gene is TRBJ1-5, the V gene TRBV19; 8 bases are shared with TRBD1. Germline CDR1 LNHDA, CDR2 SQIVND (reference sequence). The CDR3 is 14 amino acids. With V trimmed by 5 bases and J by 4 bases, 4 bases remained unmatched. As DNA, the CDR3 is TGTGCCAGTAGTCGACAGGGGTTGAATCAGCCCCAGCATTTT. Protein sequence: CASSRQGLNQPQHF.

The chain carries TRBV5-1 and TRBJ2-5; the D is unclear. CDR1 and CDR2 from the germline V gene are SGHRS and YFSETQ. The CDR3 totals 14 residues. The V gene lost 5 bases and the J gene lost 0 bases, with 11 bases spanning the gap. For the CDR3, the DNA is TGCGCCAGCAGAGAAGACTCGTACCAAGAGACCCAGTACTTC. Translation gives CASREDSYQETQYF.